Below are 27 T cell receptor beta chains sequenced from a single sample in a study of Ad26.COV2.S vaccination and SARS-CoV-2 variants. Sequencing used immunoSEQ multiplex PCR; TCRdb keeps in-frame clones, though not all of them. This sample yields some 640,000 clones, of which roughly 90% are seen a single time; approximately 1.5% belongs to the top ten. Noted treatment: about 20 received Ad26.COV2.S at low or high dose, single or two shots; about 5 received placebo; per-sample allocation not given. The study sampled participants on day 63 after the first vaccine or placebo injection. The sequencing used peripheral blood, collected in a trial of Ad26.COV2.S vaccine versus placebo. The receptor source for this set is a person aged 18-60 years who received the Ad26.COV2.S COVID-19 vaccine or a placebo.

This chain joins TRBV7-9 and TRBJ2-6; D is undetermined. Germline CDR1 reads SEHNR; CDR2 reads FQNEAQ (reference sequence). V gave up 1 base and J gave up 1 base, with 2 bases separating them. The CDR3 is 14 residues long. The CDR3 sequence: CASSLVSGANVLTF. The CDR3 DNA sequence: TGTGCCAGCAGCTTAGTATCTGGGGCCAACGTCCTGACTTTC.

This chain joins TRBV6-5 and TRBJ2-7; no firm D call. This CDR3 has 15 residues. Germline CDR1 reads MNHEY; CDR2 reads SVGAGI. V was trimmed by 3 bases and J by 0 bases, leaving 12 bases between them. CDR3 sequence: CASSYSASSSYEQYF. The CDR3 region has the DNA TGTGCCAGCAGTTATTCAGCCTCCAGCTCCTACGAGCAGTACTTC.

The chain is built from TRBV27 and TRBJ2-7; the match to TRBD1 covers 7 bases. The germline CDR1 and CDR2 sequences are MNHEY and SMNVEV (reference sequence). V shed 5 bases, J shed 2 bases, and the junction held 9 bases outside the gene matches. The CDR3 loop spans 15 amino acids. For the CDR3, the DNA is TGTGCCAGCAGTCCCTCAGGACAGGCCGCCTACGAGCAGTACTTC. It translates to CASSPSGQAAYEQYF.

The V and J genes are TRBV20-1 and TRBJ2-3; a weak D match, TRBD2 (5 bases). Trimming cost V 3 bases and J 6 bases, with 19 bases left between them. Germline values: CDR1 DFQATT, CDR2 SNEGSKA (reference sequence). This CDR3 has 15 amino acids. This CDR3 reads CSASLGDAVSDTQYF. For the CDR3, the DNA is TGCAGTGCTAGTCTGGGAGACGCGGTGTCGGATACGCAGTATTTT.

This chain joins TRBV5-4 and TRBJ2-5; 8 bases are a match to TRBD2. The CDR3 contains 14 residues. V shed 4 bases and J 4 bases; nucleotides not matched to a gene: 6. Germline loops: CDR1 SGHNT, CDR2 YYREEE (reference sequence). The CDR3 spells CASSLPLAGETQYF. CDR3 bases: TGTGCCAGCAGCCTCCCGCTAGCGGGAGAGACCCAGTACTTC.

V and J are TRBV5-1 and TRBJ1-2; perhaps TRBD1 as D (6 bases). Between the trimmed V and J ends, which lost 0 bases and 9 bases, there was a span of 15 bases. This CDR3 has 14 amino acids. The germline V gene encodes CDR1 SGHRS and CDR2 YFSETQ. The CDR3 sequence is CASSLETGTKSYTF. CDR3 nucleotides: TGCGCCAGCAGCTTGGAAACAGGGACTAAGAGCTACACCTTC.

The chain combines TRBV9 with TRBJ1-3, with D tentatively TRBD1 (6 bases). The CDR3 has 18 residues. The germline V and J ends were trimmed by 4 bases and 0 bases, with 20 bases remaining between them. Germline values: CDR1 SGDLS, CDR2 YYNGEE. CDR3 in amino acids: CASSPRPTGGYSGNTIYF. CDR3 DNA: TGTGCCAGCAGCCCACGACCGACAGGCGGTTACTCTGGAAACACCATATATTTT.

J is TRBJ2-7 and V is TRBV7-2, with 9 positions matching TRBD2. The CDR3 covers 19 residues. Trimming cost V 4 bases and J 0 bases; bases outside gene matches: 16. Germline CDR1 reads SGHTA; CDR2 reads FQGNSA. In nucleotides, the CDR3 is TGTGCCAGCAGCTCGGGGACTAGCCCGGGTTCCGGAATCTCCTACGAGCAGTACTTC. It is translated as CASSSGTSPGSGISYEQYF.

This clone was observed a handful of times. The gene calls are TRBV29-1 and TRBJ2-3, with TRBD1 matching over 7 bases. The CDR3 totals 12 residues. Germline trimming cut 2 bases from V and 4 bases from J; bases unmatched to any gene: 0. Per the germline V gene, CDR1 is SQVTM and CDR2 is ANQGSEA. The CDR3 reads CSVEQGADTQYF. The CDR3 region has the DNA TGCAGCGTTGAACAGGGGGCAGATACGCAGTATTTT.

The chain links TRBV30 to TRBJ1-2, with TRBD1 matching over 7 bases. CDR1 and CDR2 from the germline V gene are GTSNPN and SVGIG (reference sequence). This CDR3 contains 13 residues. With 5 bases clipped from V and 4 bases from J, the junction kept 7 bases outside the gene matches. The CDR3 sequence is CAWATGASYGYTF. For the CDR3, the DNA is TGTGCCTGGGCAACAGGGGCTAGCTATGGCTACACCTTC.

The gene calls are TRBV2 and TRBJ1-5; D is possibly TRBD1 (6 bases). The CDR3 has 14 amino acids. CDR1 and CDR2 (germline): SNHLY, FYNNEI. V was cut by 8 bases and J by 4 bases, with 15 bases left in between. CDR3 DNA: TGTGCCAGCGGGGGCAGGGGATTAAATCAGCCCCAGCATTTT. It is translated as CASGGRGLNQPQHF.

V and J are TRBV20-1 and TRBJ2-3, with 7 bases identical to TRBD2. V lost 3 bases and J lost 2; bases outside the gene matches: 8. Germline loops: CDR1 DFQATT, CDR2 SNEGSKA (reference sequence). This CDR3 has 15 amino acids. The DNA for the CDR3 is TGCAGTGCTAGTGGGGGGGACTCGCACACAGATACGCAGTATTTT. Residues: CSASGGDSHTDTQYF.

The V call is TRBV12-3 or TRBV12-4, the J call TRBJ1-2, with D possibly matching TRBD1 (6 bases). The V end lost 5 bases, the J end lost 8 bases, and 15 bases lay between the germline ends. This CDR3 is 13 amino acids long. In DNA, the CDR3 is TGTGCCAGCAGTCTAACAGGGTCATGGGGCTACACCTTC. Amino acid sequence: CASSLTGSWGYTF.

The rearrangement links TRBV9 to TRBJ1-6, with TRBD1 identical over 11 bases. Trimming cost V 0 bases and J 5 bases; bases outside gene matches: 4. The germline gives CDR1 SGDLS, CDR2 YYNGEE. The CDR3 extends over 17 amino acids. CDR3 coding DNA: TGTGCCAGCAGCGTAGGCGCGGGACAGGGGGATAATTCACCCCTCCACTTT. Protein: CASSVGAGQGDNSPLHF. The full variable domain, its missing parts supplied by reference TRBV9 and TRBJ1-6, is DSGVTQTPKHLITATGQRVTLRCSPRSGDLSVYWYQQSLDQGLQFLIQYYNGEERAKGNILERFSAQQFPDLHSELNLSSLELGDSALYFCASSVGAGQGDNSPLHFGNGTRLTVT.

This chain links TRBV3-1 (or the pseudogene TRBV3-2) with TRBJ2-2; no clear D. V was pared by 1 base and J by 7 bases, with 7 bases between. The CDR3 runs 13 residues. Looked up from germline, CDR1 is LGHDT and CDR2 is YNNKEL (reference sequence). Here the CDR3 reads CASSQAGHGELFF. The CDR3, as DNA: TGTGCCAGCAGCCAAGCTGGGCACGGGGAGCTGTTTTTT.

The CDR3 sequence: CASKWGQNIQYF. For the CDR3, the DNA is TGTGCCAGCAAATGGGGGCAAAACATTCAGTACTTC. The V and J genes are TRBV12-3 or TRBV12-4 and TRBJ2-4; D might be TRBD1 (6 bases). The CDR3 contains 12 residues. Trimming removed 7 bases from V and 5 bases from J, with 9 bases in between.

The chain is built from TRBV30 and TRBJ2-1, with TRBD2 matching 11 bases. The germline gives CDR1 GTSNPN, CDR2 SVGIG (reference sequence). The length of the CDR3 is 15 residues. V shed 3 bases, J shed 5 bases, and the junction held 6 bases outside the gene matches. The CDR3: CAWRSGLAVHNEQFF. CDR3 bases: TGTGCCTGGAGGTCGGGACTAGCGGTACACAATGAGCAGTTCTTC.

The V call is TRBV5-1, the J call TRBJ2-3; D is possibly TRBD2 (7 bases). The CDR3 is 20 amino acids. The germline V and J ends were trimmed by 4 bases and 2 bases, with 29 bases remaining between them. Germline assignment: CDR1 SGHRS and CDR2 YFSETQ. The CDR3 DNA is TGCGCCAGCAGCCCGAGGGGGGCGGGGGAGCCTTTACGGGCCACAGATACGCAGTATTTT. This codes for CASSPRGAGEPLRATDTQYF.

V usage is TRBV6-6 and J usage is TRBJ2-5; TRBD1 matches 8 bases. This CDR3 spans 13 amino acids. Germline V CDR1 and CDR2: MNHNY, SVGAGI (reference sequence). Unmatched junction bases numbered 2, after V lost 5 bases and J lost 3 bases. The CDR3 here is CASSGGQEETQYF. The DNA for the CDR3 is TGTGCCAGCAGTGGGGGACAGGAAGAGACCCAGTACTTC.

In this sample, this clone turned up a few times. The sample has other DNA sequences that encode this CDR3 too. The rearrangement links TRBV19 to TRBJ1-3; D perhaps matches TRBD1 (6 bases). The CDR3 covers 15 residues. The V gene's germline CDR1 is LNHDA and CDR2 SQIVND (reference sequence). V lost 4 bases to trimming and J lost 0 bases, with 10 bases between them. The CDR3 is CASSTRTVSGNTIYF. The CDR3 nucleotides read TGTGCCAGTAGTACAAGGACAGTCTCTGGAAACACCATATATTTT.

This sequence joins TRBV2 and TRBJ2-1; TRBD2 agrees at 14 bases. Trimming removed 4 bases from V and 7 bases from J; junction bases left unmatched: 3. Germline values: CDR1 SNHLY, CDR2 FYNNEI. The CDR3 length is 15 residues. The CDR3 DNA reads TGTGCCAGCAGTGGGGGGACTAGCGGGGGAAATGAGCAGTTCTTC. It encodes CASSGGTSGGNEQFF. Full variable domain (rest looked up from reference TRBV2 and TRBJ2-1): EPEVTQTPSHQVTQMGQEVILRCVPISNHLYFYWYRQILGQKVEFLVSFYNNEISEKSEIFDDQFSVERPDGSNFTLKIRSTKLEDSAMYFCASSGGTSGGNEQFFGPGTRLTVL.

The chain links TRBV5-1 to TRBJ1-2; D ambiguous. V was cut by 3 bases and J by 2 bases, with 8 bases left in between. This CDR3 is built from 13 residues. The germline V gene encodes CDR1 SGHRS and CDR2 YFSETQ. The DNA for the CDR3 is TGCGCCAGCAGCTACGACGGGAACTATGGCTACACCTTC. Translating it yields CASSYDGNYGYTF.

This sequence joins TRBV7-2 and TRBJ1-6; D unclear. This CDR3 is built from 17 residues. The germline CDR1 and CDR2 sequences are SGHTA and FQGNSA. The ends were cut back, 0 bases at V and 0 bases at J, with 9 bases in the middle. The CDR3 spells CASSLAGTSSYNSPLHF. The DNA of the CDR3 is TGTGCCAGCAGCTTAGCGGGCACGAGCTCCTATAATTCACCCCTCCACTTT.

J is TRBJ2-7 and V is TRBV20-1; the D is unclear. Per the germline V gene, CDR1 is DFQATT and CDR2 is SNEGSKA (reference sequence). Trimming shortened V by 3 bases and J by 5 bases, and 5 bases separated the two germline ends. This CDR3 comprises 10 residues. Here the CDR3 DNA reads TGCAGTGCTAGTACGAACGAGCAGTACTTC. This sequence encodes CSASTNEQYF.

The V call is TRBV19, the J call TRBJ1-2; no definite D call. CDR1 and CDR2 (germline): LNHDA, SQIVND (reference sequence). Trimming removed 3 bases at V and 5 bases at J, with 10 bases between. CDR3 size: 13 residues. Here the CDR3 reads CASSIPGRYGYTF. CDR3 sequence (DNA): TGTGCCAGTAGTATCCCCGGAAGATATGGCTACACCTTC.

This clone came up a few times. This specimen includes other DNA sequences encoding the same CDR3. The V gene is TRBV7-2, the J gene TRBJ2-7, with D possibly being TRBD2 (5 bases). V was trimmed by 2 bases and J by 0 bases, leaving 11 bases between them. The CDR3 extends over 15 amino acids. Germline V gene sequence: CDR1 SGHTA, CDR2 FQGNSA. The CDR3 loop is CASSLIRGSSYEQYF. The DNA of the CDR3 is TGTGCCAGCAGCTTAATACGGGGAAGCTCCTACGAGCAGTACTTC.

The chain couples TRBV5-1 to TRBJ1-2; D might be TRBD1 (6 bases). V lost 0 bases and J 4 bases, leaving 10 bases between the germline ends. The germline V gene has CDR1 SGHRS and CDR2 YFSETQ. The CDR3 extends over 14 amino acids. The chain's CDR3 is CASSLAGGPYGYTF. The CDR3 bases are TGCGCCAGCAGCTTGGCCGGGGGGCCCTATGGCTACACCTTC. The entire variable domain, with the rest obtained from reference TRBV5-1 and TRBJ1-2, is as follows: KAGVTQTPRYLIKTRGQQVTLSCSPISGHRSVSWYQQTPGQGLQFLFEYFSETQRNKGNFPGRFSGRQFSNSRSEMNVSTLELGDSALYLCASSLAGGPYGYTFGSGTRLTVV.